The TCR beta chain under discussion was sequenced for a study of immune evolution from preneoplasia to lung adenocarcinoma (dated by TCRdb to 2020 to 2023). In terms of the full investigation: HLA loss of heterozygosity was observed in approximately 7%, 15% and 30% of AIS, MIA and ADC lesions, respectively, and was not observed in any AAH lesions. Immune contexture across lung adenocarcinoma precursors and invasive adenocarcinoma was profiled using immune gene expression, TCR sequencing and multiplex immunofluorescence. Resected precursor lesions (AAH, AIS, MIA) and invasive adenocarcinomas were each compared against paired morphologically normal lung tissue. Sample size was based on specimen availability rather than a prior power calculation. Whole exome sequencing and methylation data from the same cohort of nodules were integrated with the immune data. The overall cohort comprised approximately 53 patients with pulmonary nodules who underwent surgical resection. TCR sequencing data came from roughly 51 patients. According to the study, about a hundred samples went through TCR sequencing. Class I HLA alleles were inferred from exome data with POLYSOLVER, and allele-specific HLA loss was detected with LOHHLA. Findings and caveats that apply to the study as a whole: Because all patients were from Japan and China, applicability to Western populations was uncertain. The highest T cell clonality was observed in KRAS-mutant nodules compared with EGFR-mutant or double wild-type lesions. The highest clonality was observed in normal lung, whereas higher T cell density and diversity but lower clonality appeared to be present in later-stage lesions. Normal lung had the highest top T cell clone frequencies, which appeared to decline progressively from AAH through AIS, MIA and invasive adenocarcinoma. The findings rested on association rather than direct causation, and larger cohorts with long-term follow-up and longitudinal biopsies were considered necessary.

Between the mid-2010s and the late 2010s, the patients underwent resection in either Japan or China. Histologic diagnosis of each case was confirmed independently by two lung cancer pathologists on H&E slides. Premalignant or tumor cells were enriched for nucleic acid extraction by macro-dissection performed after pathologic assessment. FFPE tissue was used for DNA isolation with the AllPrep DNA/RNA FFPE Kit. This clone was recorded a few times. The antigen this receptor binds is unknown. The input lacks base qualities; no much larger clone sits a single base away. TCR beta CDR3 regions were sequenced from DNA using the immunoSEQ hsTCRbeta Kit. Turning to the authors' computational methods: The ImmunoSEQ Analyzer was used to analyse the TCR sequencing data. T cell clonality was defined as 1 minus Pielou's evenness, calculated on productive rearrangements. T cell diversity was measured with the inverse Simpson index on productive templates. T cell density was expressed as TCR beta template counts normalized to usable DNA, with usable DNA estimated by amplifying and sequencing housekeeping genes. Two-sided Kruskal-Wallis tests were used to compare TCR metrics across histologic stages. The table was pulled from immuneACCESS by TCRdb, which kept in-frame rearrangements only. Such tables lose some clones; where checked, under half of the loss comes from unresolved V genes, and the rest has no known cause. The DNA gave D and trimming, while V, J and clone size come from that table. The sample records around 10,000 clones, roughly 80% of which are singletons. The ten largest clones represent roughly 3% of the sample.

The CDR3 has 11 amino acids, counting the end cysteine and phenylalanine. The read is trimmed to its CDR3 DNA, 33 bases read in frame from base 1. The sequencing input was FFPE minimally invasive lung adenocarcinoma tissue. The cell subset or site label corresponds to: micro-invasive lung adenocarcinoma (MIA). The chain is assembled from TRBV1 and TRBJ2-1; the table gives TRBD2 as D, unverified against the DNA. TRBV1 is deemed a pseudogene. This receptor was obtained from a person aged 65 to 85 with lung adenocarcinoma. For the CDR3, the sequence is CTSSVGTQQFF. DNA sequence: TGCACCAGCAGCGTCGGGACTCAGCAGTTCTTC.